Detailed here is one T cell receptor beta chain. Its antigen remains unidentified. No base quality information exists; no much larger clone differs at one position. The data were obtained in a study of T cells in localized non-small cell lung cancer (TCRdb year 2020). Regarding the study in general: The study examined T cell repertoires in a few hundred patients with early-stage NSCLC and compared tumors with uninvolved tumor-adjacent lungs. NSCLC patients had a mean age of around 61 years, and 120 to 150 were male and 85 to 110 female. The cohort comprised 236 treatment-naïve NSCLC patients with resected, localized lung tumors.

At diagnosis, tumor, uninvolved tumor-adjacent lung and peripheral blood were collected and then preserved as a mix of FFPE and fresh-frozen material. For TCR repertoire profiling, blood samples were analyzed in the form of peripheral blood mononuclear cells. The germline V gene (reference sequence) provides CDR1 LNHDA and CDR2 SQIVND. The V end loses 7 bases and the J end loses 12 bases, and a stretch of 20 bases separates them. From cysteine to phenylalanine, the CDR3 is 13 amino acids long. Only the CDR3 DNA is retained, 39 bases long and in frame from the first base. The immunoSEQ Assay was used to sequence TCR beta CDR3 regions from DNA. In the original analysis: To compute T cell density, TCR beta template counts were normalized to usable DNA, which was estimated by amplifying housekeeping genes. Richness was estimated with the preseqR package, extrapolating to 400,000 templates for PBMC samples and 120,000 templates for tissue samples. Clonality was defined by subtracting Pielou's evenness from one. Tissue-enriched TCRs were identified through differential abundance testing performed on productive amino-acid clonotypes, with a minimum total count of 5 and an alpha of 0.1. Repertoire overlap between compartments was quantified with the Jaccard Index and Morisita Overlap Index. GLIPH grouped TCR beta CDR3s together with public tetramer-defined viral CDR3s, and a viral motif had to include at least three viral sequences and also show V-gene enrichment. TCRdb's version of the immuneACCESS table is confined to in-frame rearrangements and falls short of the full clone set. An unresolved V gene accounts for under half of the shortfall where checked; the remainder is of unknown origin. Clone size and the V and J calls come from that table; the DNA yielded D and trimming. The sample table contains about 82,000 clones; only one count was recorded for roughly 75% of them. Jointly, the top ten make up 15% to 20% of the sample.

What the authors observed across the whole study: Since the design was exploratory, TCR variables were selected using unadjusted p-values with no false-discovery rate correction. Higher blood T cell density associated with longer overall survival, while higher adjacent-lung clonality associated with shorter survival. Uninvolved tumor-adjacent lung showed the highest T cell clonality, higher than tumor, which suggests more focused antigenic responses in the uninvolved tumor-adjacent lung. Because multi-region tumor sequencing was not done, intratumor heterogeneity could not be ruled out. A median of roughly 56 of the top 100 tumor clones were detected in paired uninvolved adjacent lung, and 25 to 35 of these tumor clones were also found among the top 100 clones of the paired uninvolved adjacent lung.

The sample in question was PBMCs, obtained before any cancer treatment. This receptor chain uses TRBV19 and TRBJ2-3; the D gene is perhaps TRBD2, on 6 matching bases. The source of this sequence is a man between 40 and 70 years old with stage II squamous cell lung carcinoma. CDR3 loop: CASTLEGGNHQYF. The DNA sequence is as follows: TGTGCCAGTACCCTGGAGGGAGGCAATCACCAGTATTTT.